The sample holds many counts of the clone carrying this T cell receptor (beta chain). TCRdb used MiXCR to reprocess the RACE reads, holding one entry per CDR3 protein. The profile shows 280,000 or so distinct CDR3 sequences, around 7% of them singletons. CDR3 length: 17 amino acids. Unmatched junction bases numbered 11, after V lost 4 bases and J lost 1 base. The V gene's germline CDR1 is LGHDT and CDR2 YNNKEL (reference sequence). The sample originates from a study of human T cells and chemical hapten exposure. For the study at large: Weekly scalp doses of diphenylcyclopropenone were given to patients during the roughly 23-week study. Upper-back patches of 0.01% DPC were read at 6 days. Patients, predominantly female, presented with alopecia areata, totalis or universalis.

Time point described: pre-sensitization, week 0. Treatment specified: therapeutic diphenylcyclopropenone sensitization with weekly scalp DPC. Investigators collected blood before applying each patch test. V and J are TRBV3-1 and TRBJ1-1; 8 nucleotides match TRBD1. The sample consisted of whole blood, taken in connection with sensitization to the hapten diphenylcyclopropenone (DPC). This clonotype originated in a man younger than 35 with alopecia areata. Some clones in this sample may be carry-over from other donors' samples. Written as DNA, the CDR3 is TGTGCCAGCAGCCCATTTATGAGGACAGGGCGGAACACTGAAGCTTTCTTT. This sequence encodes CASSPFMRTGRNTEAFF.